Below, one T cell receptor (beta chain) is given with its context. No cognate antigen has been identified for it. Nothing much larger sits one base from this clone, and base qualities are not available. Trimming costs V 5 bases and J 1 base, and their ends lie 5 bases apart. The cysteine opens and the phenylalanine closes a CDR3 of 11 amino acids. This entry keeps only the CDR3 DNA: 33 bases, framed from base 1. Based on the germline V gene (reference sequence), the CDR1 and CDR2 sequences are DFQATT and SNEGSKA. Preparation of the library involved the immunoSEQ multiplex PCR assay. For the multiplex PCR, a mixture combining 60 forward primers for TCR Vbeta segments and 13 reverse primers for TCR Jbeta segments was used. A multiplex PCR assay on genomic DNA amplified the CDR3 region of rearranged TCR beta genes. The amplified TCR beta libraries were sequenced on the Illumina HiSeq System as 87-base-pair reads. Per the source publication's procedure: A later analysis tallied roughly 76 million unique TCR beta chains across the 700 or so repertoires, and approximately 9.9 million of those chains were shared by two or more donors. Raw reads were error-corrected and collapsed into unique sequences with a nearest-neighbor algorithm that merged closely related sequences to remove PCR and sequencing errors. V, D and J gene segments were assigned by aligning CDR3 sequences to IMGT reference sequences. Each retained sequence needed at least a six-nucleotide match to both a V gene segment and a J gene segment. Rearrangements were called productive when the CDR3 lacked stop codons and stayed in frame with V and J; all others were non-productive. Following IMGT convention, CDR3 was defined as the stretch from the second conserved V-encoded cysteine to the conserved J-encoded phenylalanine. In an earlier analysis of 587 of the donors, sequences lacking an unambiguous match to a single V gene segment were excluded. In an earlier analysis of several hundred of the donors, V segments were called functional above 56.7% productive rearrangements and were called segregating when the between-donor standard deviation exceeded 5%. A statistical classification framework was built to diagnose cytomegalovirus status from the catalog of TCR beta chain sequences. In a later analysis, V and J genes were assigned by comparing TCR nucleotide sequences against IMGT/GENE-DB human TR gene sequences. Using the TCRdist pipeline, a later analysis assigned CDR3 sequences along with most-parsimonious VDJ recombination scenarios. In a later analysis, each TCR beta chain was defined by its CDR3 amino acid sequence together with its V-gene family, and reads lacking a unique V-gene family were excluded. In a later analysis, 500 to 700 highly shared, low-generation-probability nucleotide sequences were removed to address suspected cross-contamination and a sequencing artifact. In a later analysis, a clonal expansion index was calculated for each public chain from normalized within-repertoire ranks of inferred template counts. In a later analysis, generation probabilities were computed with a VDJ recombination model fitted to out-of-frame rearrangements, and the resulting probabilities were checked against IGoR. In a later analysis, TCR-TCR, TCR-HLA and TCR-CMV co-occurrence was scored with hypergeometric tests, and a repertoire-size bias correction was applied to TCR pairs. A later analysis estimated false discovery rates by permuting HLA or CMV assignments 20 times. In a later analysis, co-occurring TCRs were grouped with DBSCAN, and TCRdist sequence similarity was added when clustering was performed within HLA-allele-positive subsets. For co-occurrence clustering, repertoires with fewer than 30,000 or more than 120,000 public chains were excluded, along with 5 or 6 repertoires with anomalous nucleotide sharing. TCRdb provides this immuneACCESS table in a form limited to in-frame rearrangements. Some clones are lacking; in checked studies, under half of them reflect an unresolved V gene, and why the rest are absent is not known. V and J calls and clone size are as listed in that table; D and trimming were resolved from the DNA. This sample is represented by some 79,000 clones; 63% of them were singletons. Of the sample, over 14% falls within the top ten clones.

This entry belongs to a study of cytomegalovirus exposure and HLA in healthy donors (dated by TCRdb to about 2017). Some background on the complete study: In an earlier analysis of 450 to 750 of the donors, around 300 Gb of sequence data and 120 million or so unique TCR beta sequences from roughly 180 million T cells were reported. Roughly 300 gigabases of sequencing data and 70 million to 95 million unique TCR sequences made up an early release that covered 500 to 650 HLA-typed donors. Rather than using new phenotypic data, the later analysis identified candidate immune exposures from TCR beta sequences and from how often those sequences occurred across donors. Donor age, sex, ethnicity and CMV serostatus were compiled together with the repertoire data. Along with the roughly 670-subject first cohort, a separate validation cohort of over a hundred different subjects was used. Among about 360 genotyped donors of the cohort, an average of around 240,000 unique TCR beta nucleotide sequences were sequenced per donor, roughly a sixth of them non-productive. The study used immunosequencing to profile the T cell repertoires of approximately 630 subjects and linked those repertoires to cytomegalovirus serostatus. To study patterns of TCR occurrence, a later analysis re-analyzed previously published TCR beta repertoires from around 670 donors and added high-resolution HLA genotyping. Of the roughly 390 genotyped donors, around 81% fell in the genetic ancestry cluster associated with self-reported Caucasian donors. High-throughput TCR immunosequencing, statistical association of individual TCRs with disease status, and machine learning were combined to predict cytomegalovirus infection status. The study aimed to test whether signatures of past pathogen exposure could be identified by cataloging public T cell receptors. All discovery cohort repertoires had been generated using a single sequencing platform. Typing coverage varied by locus: roughly 629-630 donors for A, B, C, DRB1 and DQB1; roughly 520 for DQA1; nearly 610 for DPA1; approximately 490 for DPB1. An earlier analysis of 587 of the donors used high-throughput TCR beta sequencing to judge whether each TCR beta V gene segment behaved as functional or pseudogenic. Both class I and class II loci were covered by HLA typing, at four-digit resolution. Four to six DR-DQ haplotypes were handled as single units for association and clustering, since linkage in the cohort was strong. Genome-wide SNP genotypes for about 60% of the roughly 700 donors were used in a later genetic analysis, which treated that subset as a discovery cohort.

The research as a whole found: Over 15 rarely observed V segments, including chromosome 9 orphons, were excluded from the earlier analysis of about 610 of the donors because counts were too low. CMV serostatus was the only immune exposure information available for the cohort. Linkage disequilibrium might explain the correlated functional status among segregating V segments, but an unknown experimental factor could not be excluded. In a later analysis, 15,000 to 20,000 TCR beta sequences were associated with specific HLA alleles at a false discovery rate of 0.05. In a later analysis, the rate of TCR association differed among HLA loci, with DRB1 alleles having the most associated TCRs and HLA-C alleles having the fewest. Roughly uniform sequencing depth across donors was assumed in presence/absence analyses, although this assumption may not hold. Compared with equally common non-associated chains, HLA-associated TCR beta chains in a later analysis were more clonally expanded and had lower generation probabilities. A few of the identified cytomegalovirus-associated TCR beta chains were confirmed in vitro to be specific for cytomegalovirus antigens. The study listed approximately 150 TCR beta chains as associated with cytomegalovirus. Most TCR sequences were observed very rarely across donors, whereas some public TCRs were present in many individuals. The cohort was sequenced for TCR beta chains only, and without alpha or paired-chain data the features that could be detected were limited. In an earlier analysis of about 600 of the donors, most TCR beta V segments appeared in productive rearrangements about 87% or about 30% of the time, broadly matching IMGT annotations. A group of highly shared sequence variants was considered likely to be a technical artifact of the sequencing pipeline. A further reported finding was that TCR beta sequences accurately predicted the HLA-A and HLA-B alleles for most subjects in the first cohort. Strong co-occurrence of HLA alleles, especially DR and DQ, made assigning TCR associations to individual alleles difficult. In a later genetic analysis, a missense DCLRE1C variant was associated with V-gene and J-gene trimming of TCR beta chains, and the association was replicated in an independent cohort. According to a later analysis, parvovirus B19, influenza, CMV and Epstein-Barr virus appeared linked to several top co-occurrence clusters. The 87-base-pair reads could not distinguish some IMGT-functional V segments, including TRBV6-2 and TRBV6-3, so those segments were excluded. The authors suggested that the approach could potentially be generalized to other disease states and immunological phenotypes. In a later analysis, most CMV-associated TCR beta chains were found to appear HLA-restricted, with HLA associations seemingly driven largely by CMV exposure. Compared with the 666-donor mean, donors in an Asian-associated ancestry cluster had fewer N-insertions in productive TCRs, according to a later genetic analysis. Because HLA typing was missing for some donors at each locus, association tests included only the typed subset. The classifier was reported to diagnose cytomegalovirus status with high specificity and sensitivity in both the original and validation cohorts.

The cohort was made up of approximately 670 healthy bone marrow donors. At the time of sampling, every cohort member was nominally healthy, though immune exposures that went unrecorded were likely present. The donor was CMV seropositive and was included in the group of 290 or so seropositive cohort members. Each donor provided a peripheral blood sample, and peripheral blood mononuclear cells were used for TCR beta sequencing. The Qiagen DNeasy Blood Extraction Kit was used to extract genomic DNA from the blood cell samples. The chain employs TRBV20-1 and TRBJ1-2, with the identity of the D gene unclear. The receptor comes from a woman in her thirties or forties in good health and CMV-seropositive. Specimen: PBMCs. The CDR3 region has the sequence CSAPLNYGYTF. The DNA is as follows: TGCAGTGCTCCCCTTAACTATGGCTACACCTTC.